Shown below are 15 T cell receptor beta chains from a single sample sequenced in a study of blood T cells in healthy people across ages. The second PCR ran roughly 7 to 12 cycles with a sample-barcoded 5' primer and J-beta primers. Using its own MiXCR run on the 5' RACE reads, TCRdb lists one record per CDR3 protein. The sample has 710,000 or so distinct CDR3 sequences; 22% are singletons. What was sequenced was blood. The receptors were gathered from a man aged 70 or older in good health.

V gene TRBV12-3 or TRBV12-4 combines with J gene TRBJ2-3, with D possibly TRBD1 on 6 matching bases. V lost 6 bases, J lost 2 bases, and 12 bases lay in between. The CDR3 sequence is 14 residues long. CDR3 sequence: CASSRDRTTDTQYF. As DNA, the CDR3 is TGTGCCAGCAGCCGCGACAGGACCACAGATACGCAGTATTTT.

The chain combines TRBV29-1 with TRBJ2-5, with D perhaps matching TRBD1 (6 bases). Trimming removed 4 bases at V and 3 bases at J, with 9 bases between. Germline CDR1 reads SQVTM; CDR2 reads ANQGSEA. This CDR3 is built from 12 residues. In nucleotides, the CDR3 is TGCAGCGTTGGACGACAGGAAGAGACCCAGTACTTC. This codes for CSVGRQEETQYF.

The chain links TRBV6-5 to TRBJ2-3, with D perhaps TRBD2 (5 bases). V was clipped by 2 bases and J by 2 bases, with 11 bases between them. CDR1 is MNHEY and CDR2 is SVGAGI in the germline V gene. The CDR3 runs to 15 residues. CDR3: CASSYGGGPTDTQYF. As DNA, the CDR3 is TGTGCCAGCAGTTACGGAGGCGGACCCACAGATACGCAGTATTTT.

This clonotype was detected a few times. The chain carries TRBV12-3 or TRBV12-4 and TRBJ2-2, with TRBD1 matching 10 bases. The length of the CDR3 is 13 residues. V lost 6 bases and J lost 9; bases outside the gene matches: 4. CDR3 protein: CASRTGGIRELFF. The DNA of the CDR3 is TGTGCCAGCAGGACAGGGGGCATCCGGGAGCTGTTTTTT.

This clonotype was observed a few times. The chain is built from TRBV7-9 and TRBJ1-6; D gene unclear. CDR1 SEHNR and CDR2 FQNEAQ come from the germline V gene (reference sequence). With 3 bases removed from V and 7 bases from J, the gap between germline ends came to 4 bases. CDR3 size: 12 residues. The CDR3 coding sequence is TGTGCCAGCAGCTTGGTGAATTCACCCCTCCACTTT. Amino acids: CASSLVNSPLHF. The variable domain in full, with the rest retrieved from reference TRBV7-9 and TRBJ1-6, is DTGVSQNPRHKITKRGQNVTFRCDPISEHNRLYWYRQTLGQGPEFLTYFQNEAQLEKSRLLSDRFSAERPKGSFSTLEIQRTEQGDSAMYLCASSLVNSPLHFGNGTRLTVT.

This clonotype appeared a few times. CDR3 loop: CASSFYGRYTDTQYF. The CDR3 DNA follows: TGCGCCAGCAGCTTCTACGGGAGGTACACAGATACGCAGTATTTT. The chain uses TRBV5-1 and TRBJ2-3, with 7 bases matching TRBD2. Germline V CDR1 and CDR2: SGHRS, YFSETQ. V dropped 2 bases and J dropped 2; count of bases not matched to a gene: 5. CDR3 length equals 15 residues.

This clonotype came up a few times. The chain combines TRBV5-5 with TRBJ2-7; TRBD2 might be the D (6 bases). The DNA end lines up better with TRBJ2-1; the J call may be wrong. CDR1 and CDR2 (germline): SGHKS, YYEKEE (reference sequence). This CDR3 has 14 residues. This CDR3 reads CASQPASEYNEQFF. The CDR3 nucleotides are TGTGCCAGCCAGCCGGCTAGCGAATACAATGAGCAGTTCTTC.

This clonotype occurred many times. The gene calls are TRBV29-1 and TRBJ2-7, with a weak D call TRBD1 (7 bases). The V end lost 6 bases, the J end lost 9 bases, and 18 bases lay between the germline ends. The CDR3 extends over 12 amino acids. Per the germline V gene, CDR1 is SQVTM and CDR2 is ANQGSEA. The CDR3 DNA reads as TGCAGCGTCCGTAGCCACAGGGGACTGCAGTACTTC. It is translated as CSVRSHRGLQYF.

The rearrangement links TRBV5-6 to TRBJ2-3; 12 bases match TRBD2. The CDR3 covers 18 residues. Germline V gene lookup returns CDR1 SGHDT and CDR2 YYEEEE. Trimming cost V 0 bases and J 2 bases; bases outside gene matches: 7. DNA for the CDR3: TGTGCCAGCAGCTTGGAATTACTAGCGGGAGGCAACACAGATACGCAGTATTTT. Protein: CASSLELLAGGNTDTQYF.

V usage is TRBV2 and J usage is TRBJ1-1, with TRBD1 as a possible D gene (5 bases). This CDR3 comprises 14 residues. The ends were cut back, 4 bases at V and 4 bases at J, with 13 bases in the middle. The V gene's germline CDR1 is SNHLY and CDR2 FYNNEI. The CDR3: CASSVGKGSTEAFF. The CDR3 bases are TGTGCCAGCAGTGTGGGAAAGGGGAGCACTGAAGCTTTCTTT.

The CDR3 here is CASSQDNPLGQPRDEQYV. The CDR3 DNA reads TGTGCCAGCAGCCAAGATAACCCCTTGGGTCAGCCTAGGGACGAGCAGTACGTC. V usage is TRBV14 and J usage is TRBJ2-7; D is unclear. Germline CDR1 and CDR2: SGHDN and FVKESK. V was pared by 0 bases and J by 5 bases, with 23 bases between. The CDR3 has 18 amino acids.

This clonotype appeared once. The chain recombines TRBV20-1 with TRBJ2-3; possible D gene TRBD2, 6 bases. CDR3 length equals 15 residues. Trimming took off 5 bases at V and 0 bases at J, with 15 bases between the two ends. Germline-derived CDR1 and CDR2 are DFQATT and SNEGSKA (reference sequence). In DNA form, the CDR3 reads TGCAGTGCTTCAACACCGGCGGGGAGCACAGATACGCAGTATTTT. The encoded protein is CSASTPAGSTDTQYF.

The table lists this clonotype with a few counts. The V and J genes are TRBV27 and TRBJ2-4, with 7 positions matching TRBD1. From germline, CDR1 is MNHEY and CDR2 SMNVEV (reference sequence). V gave up 3 bases and J gave up 6 bases; unmatched junction bases: 5. This CDR3 is 14 amino acids long. The DNA for the CDR3 is TGTGCCAGCAGTTTTCGGGACAGAGCAAACATTCAGTACTTC. It is translated as CASSFRDRANIQYF.

The genes are TRBV27 and TRBJ1-2; D not resolved. This CDR3 has 13 residues. Germline-derived CDR1 and CDR2 are MNHEY and SMNVEV (reference sequence). Trimming removed 0 bases at V and 4 bases at J, with 6 bases between. DNA for the CDR3: TGTGCCAGCAGTTTATCCGCAGGCTATGGCTACACCTTC. Translating it yields CASSLSAGYGYTF.

The chain has TRBV5-1 and TRBJ2-1, with 8 bases identical to TRBD2. Germline CDR1 reads SGHRS; CDR2 reads YFSETQ. Trimming removed 2 bases from V and 0 bases from J; junction bases left unmatched: 4. The CDR3 loop spans 16 amino acids. CDR3 in DNA: TGCGCCAGCAGCTTCGGTAGCGGGATCTCCTACAATGAGCAGTTCTTC. It translates to CASSFGSGISYNEQFF.